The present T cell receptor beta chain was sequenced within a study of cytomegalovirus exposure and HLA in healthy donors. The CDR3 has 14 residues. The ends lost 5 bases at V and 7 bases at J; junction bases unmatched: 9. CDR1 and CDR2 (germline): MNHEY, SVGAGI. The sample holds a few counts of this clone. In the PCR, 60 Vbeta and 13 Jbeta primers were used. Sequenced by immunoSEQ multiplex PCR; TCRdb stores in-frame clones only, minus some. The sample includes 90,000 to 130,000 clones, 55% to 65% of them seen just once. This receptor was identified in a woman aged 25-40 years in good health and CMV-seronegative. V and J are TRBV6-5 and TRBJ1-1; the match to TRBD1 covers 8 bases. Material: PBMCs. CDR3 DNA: TGTGCCAGCAGTAACAGGGGGAGGGTTGGTGAAGCTTTCTTT. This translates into CASSNRGRVGEAFF.